This T cell receptor beta chain was sequenced in a study of cytomegalovirus exposure and HLA in healthy donors. Study observations and caveats: Reportedly, TCR beta sequences accurately predicted HLA-A and HLA-B alleles in most subjects.

For this clone: No antigen is known for it.

In germline, CDR1 is LNHNV, CDR2 YYDKDF (reference sequence). The CDR3 extends over 17 amino acids. J gave up 1 base and V 5 bases, and 13 bases lay outside the gene matches. The primer mix had 60 Vbeta and 13 Jbeta primers. The protocol was immunoSEQ multiplex PCR, while the TCRdb copy is restricted to in-frame clones and leaves out a portion. The table shows about 170,000 clones, with 80% to 90% occurring only once. The clonotype originates from a male donor in good health and CMV-seronegative. This sequence joins TRBV15 and TRBJ1-1, with TRBD1 identical over 7 bases. Sample: PBMCs. The CDR3, as DNA: TGTGCCACCAGCTCCGAACGACAGGGAAAGCGGAACACTGAAGCTTTCTTT. Protein product: CATSSERQGKRNTEAFF.